The clone carrying this T cell receptor beta chain showed up just a few times. The data were taken from a study of human T cells and chemical hapten exposure. Time point described: healthy volunteer bleed at 2 weeks. Unfractionated whole blood yielded the extracted total RNA. Each CDR3 protein is one row after TCRdb ran MiXCR on the RACE reads. The sample has approximately 97,000 distinct CDR3 sequences, over 8% seen once. Looked up from germline, CDR1 is DFQATT and CDR2 is SNEGSKA (reference sequence). The CDR3 covers 13 residues. Trimming shortened V by 5 bases and J by 7 bases, and 15 bases separated the two germline ends.

The chain recombines TRBV20-1 with TRBJ1-5; the D gene is possibly TRBD1 (6 bases). Specimen: whole blood. This TCR derives from a female donor in good health. Some clones in this sample may be carry-over from other donors' samples. The CDR3 sequence is CSALGTFLQPQHF. The CDR3 bases are TGCAGTGCTTTGGGGACATTTTTGCAGCCCCAGCATTTT.